The rows below give T cell receptor beta chains drawn from one sample of a study of brain T cells in children with intractable seizures. The data were produced by immunoSEQ multiplex PCR, yet TCRdb's version contains in-frame clones alone and is incomplete. The sample includes 7,500 to 10,000 clones, 73% seen only once; the top ten take approximately 10%. The material sequenced was resected brain tissue, taken at surgery. The receptors stem from a boy in the first two years of life with tuberous sclerosis and intractable seizures. Both conserved end residues are part of each CDR3. The order of the fields is clone size, J gene, D gene, V gene, CDR3 DNA, CDR3 protein. A D gene is named only where the DNA matches it firmly. Clone size is stated in some rows and not others, as once, few, many or a class when expanded.

size: .
J: TRBJ1-2
D: .
V: TRBV7-9
DNA: TGTGCCAGCAGCTTGCGGGGTGAAGGGTATGGCTACACCTTC
CDR3: CASSLRGEGYGYTF

size: .
J: TRBJ2-2
D: TRBD2
V: TRBV3-1/TRBV3-2
DNA: TGTGCCAGCAGCCATGGACTAGCGGGGGTGAACACCGGGGAGCTGTTTTTT
CDR3: CASSHGLAGVNTGELFF

size: once
J: TRBJ2-7
D: TRBD2
V: TRBV3-1/TRBV3-2
DNA: TGTGCCAGCAGCCAAGATCTCGCGGGGGGCCGGGAGCAGTACTTC
CDR3: CASSQDLAGGREQYF

size: .
J: TRBJ2-1
D: TRBD2
V: TRBV12-3/TRBV12-4
DNA: TGTGCCAGCAGTAGCGGGGGTGAGCAGTTCTTC
CDR3: CASSSGGEQFF

size: .
J: TRBJ1-4
D: .
V: TRBV2
DNA: TGTGCCAGCAGCTCCCCCAGGGCGTTGGGAAAACTGTTTTTT
CDR3: CASSSPRALGKLFF

size: .
J: TRBJ2-2
D: .
V: TRBV13
DNA: TGTGCCAGCAGCTTAACCCACGCCGGGGAGCTGTTTTTT
CDR3: CASSLTHAGELFF

size: .
J: TRBJ2-5
D: TRBD1
V: TRBV30
DNA: TGTGCCTGGAGTGTAAAAGGGACAGGGGGAGAGACCCAGTACTTC
CDR3: CAWSVKGTGGETQYF

size: .
J: TRBJ2-1
D: .
V: TRBV6-6
DNA: TGTGCCAGCTTAGGTGTAAATGAGCAGTTCTTC
CDR3: CASLGVNEQFF

size: .
J: TRBJ1-3
D: TRBD1
V: TRBV7-9
DNA: TGTGCCAGCAGCTTAAGGCCAAAGACAGGGTCCGGAAACACCATATATTTT
CDR3: CASSLRPKTGSGNTIYF

size: few
J: TRBJ1-2
D: .
V: TRBV5-6
DNA: TGTGCCAGCAGCTTGGACAGGCCTCATGGCTACACCTTC
CDR3: CASSLDRPHGYTF

size: .
J: TRBJ2-7
D: TRBD1
V: TRBV24-1
DNA: TGTGCCACCAGTGATACCGGGACAGGGGAACTCGAGCAGTACTTC
CDR3: CATSDTGTGELEQYF

size: .
J: TRBJ1-1
D: .
V: TRBV27
DNA: TGTGCCAGCAACCAGGACCGCTACACTGAAGCTTTCTTT
CDR3: CASNQDRYTEAFF

size: .
J: TRBJ1-2
D: .
V: TRBV5-1
DNA: TGCGCCAGCAGCTTGCGCCAAGGGGGCTACACCTTC
CDR3: CASSLRQGGYTF

size: few
J: TRBJ1-2
D: .
V: TRBV6-6
DNA: TGTGCCATCAAACGGGTGGATGGCTACACCTTC
CDR3: CAIKRVDGYTF

size: medium-sized
J: TRBJ1-1
D: .
V: TRBV4-1
DNA: TGCGCCAGCAGCCAAGGGGATGGAGGGGGGCCGATGAACACTGAAGCTTTCTTT
CDR3: CASSQGDGGGPMNTEAFF

size: .
J: TRBJ2-1
D: TRBD2
V: TRBV7-8
DNA: TGTGCCAGCAGCTTAGATGAGGTGAATGGACTAGTGGTATACAATGAGCAGTTCTTC
CDR3: CASSLDEVNGLVVYNEQFF

size: large
J: TRBJ1-2
D: .
V: TRBV6-6
DNA: TGTGCCATCAGGAGGGGAGATGGCTACACCTTC
CDR3: CAIRRGDGYTF

size: .
J: TRBJ2-7
D: TRBD1
V: TRBV4-2
DNA: TGTGCCAGCAGCCAAGGGGAACAGGGGTTCTCCTACGAGCAGTACTTC
CDR3: CASSQGEQGFSYEQYF

size: few
J: TRBJ1-2
D: .
V: TRBV4-1
DNA: TGCGCCAGCAGCCAGGATGCACGGCACCGTAACTATGGCTACACCTTC
CDR3: CASSQDARHRNYGYTF

size: .
J: TRBJ2-5
D: .
V: TRBV7-8
DNA: TGTGCCAGCAGCTTAGGGGCCGGAGGGGAAGAGACCCAGTACTTC
CDR3: CASSLGAGGEETQYF

size: .
J: TRBJ2-7
D: .
V: TRBV6-2/TRBV6-3
DNA: TGTGCCAGCAGTTACGTGGGTCCCTACGAGCAGTACTTC
CDR3: CASSYVGPYEQYF

size: .
J: TRBJ2-7
D: .
V: TRBV5-1
DNA: TGCGCCAGCAGCGGCGCCGAGTTGAGCTCCTACGAGCAGTACTTC
CDR3: CASSGAELSSYEQYF

size: .
J: TRBJ1-3
D: .
V: TRBV6-5
DNA: TGTGCCAGCACAAAACGGGTCTCTGGAAACACCATATATTTT
CDR3: CASTKRVSGNTIYF

size: .
J: TRBJ2-4
D: TRBD2
V: TRBV28
DNA: TGTGCCAGCAGTCCGGGAGGGGTAGCCAAAAACATTCAGTACTTC
CDR3: CASSPGGVAKNIQYF

size: .
J: TRBJ2-6
D: .
V: TRBV6-5
DNA: TGTGCCACCCGGGACTCCTCATCCCTTACTTTC
CDR3: CATRDSSSLTF

size: .
J: TRBJ2-5
D: .
V: TRBV7-3
DNA: TGTGCCAGCAGCTCTGGGACGCGAGAGACCCAGTACTTC
CDR3: CASSSGTRETQYF

size: .
J: TRBJ2-1
D: TRBD2
V: TRBV7-9
DNA: TGTGCCAGCAGCCTCCCTAGCGGGAGGGCCAAGGGCAATGAGCAGTTCTTC
CDR3: CASSLPSGRAKGNEQFF

size: once
J: TRBJ2-3
D: .
V: TRBV6-5
DNA: TGTGCCAGCGAAACTGACTTCTCGGGTACGCAGTATTTT
CDR3: CASETDFSGTQYF

size: .
J: TRBJ2-1
D: TRBD2
V: TRBV19
DNA: TGTGCCAGTAGTATAGACGTCGGGACTAGCGGCCTCCTGGGTACCTACAATGAGCAGTTCTTC
CDR3: CASSIDVGTSGLLGTYNEQFF

size: .
J: TRBJ2-1
D: TRBD2
V: TRBV3-1/TRBV3-2
DNA: TGTGCCAGCAGCCAAGGTCTAGCTAGCGGGAGCAATGAGCAGTTCTTC
CDR3: CASSQGLASGSNEQFF

size: .
J: TRBJ2-7
D: TRBD1
V: TRBV7-2
DNA: TGTGCCAGCATCAGGGACAGGGGGCACGACGAGCAGTACTTC
CDR3: CASIRDRGHDEQYF

size: .
J: TRBJ1-2
D: .
V: TRBV6-6
DNA: TGTGCCAGCAAAATCGTGGATGGCTACACCTTC
CDR3: CASKIVDGYTF

size: .
J: TRBJ2-7
D: TRBD1
V: TRBV29-1
DNA: TGCAGCGTTGAAGGCGATCAGGGGGCGGACGCCTCCTACGAGCAGTACTTC
CDR3: CSVEGDQGADASYEQYF

size: .
J: TRBJ1-2
D: TRBD1
V: TRBV6-6
DNA: TGTGCCGTTCGGGACAGGGGGGATGGCTACACCTTC
CDR3: CAVRDRGDGYTF

size: .
J: TRBJ2-1
D: .
V: TRBV6-1
DNA: TGTGCCATCTTAGGGGTTGACGGGGAGCAGTTCTTC
CDR3: CAILGVDGEQFF

size: .
J: TRBJ1-1
D: .
V: TRBV2
DNA: TGTGCCAGCAGTGATAGATCCGCATTAACCGACGAAGCTTTCTTT
CDR3: CASSDRSALTDEAFF

size: .
J: TRBJ2-2
D: TRBD2
V: TRBV10-3
DNA: TGTGCCACCAGTGATCACCTAGCGGGTCCGAACACCGGGGAGCTGTTTTTT
CDR3: CATSDHLAGPNTGELFF

size: .
J: TRBJ1-1
D: .
V: TRBV6-6
DNA: TGTGCCTGGCTCGGGTGGGGGGCAACGAACACTGAAGCTTTCTTT
CDR3: CAWLGWGATNTEAFF

size: .
J: TRBJ2-3
D: .
V: TRBV6-4
DNA: TGTGCCAGCAGCCCACTAGCAAGCACAGATACGCAGTATTTT
CDR3: CASSPLASTDTQYF

size: .
J: TRBJ2-1
D: TRBD1
V: TRBV5-1
DNA: TGCGCCAGCAGTTCGTCCGGGACAGGGTCCAATGAGCAGTTCTTC
CDR3: CASSSSGTGSNEQFF

size: .
J: TRBJ1-1
D: .
V: TRBV7-9
DNA: TGTGCCAGCAGCCCCCCGGAGGCCAACACTGAAGCTTTCTTT
CDR3: CASSPPEANTEAFF

size: .
J: TRBJ2-7
D: TRBD2
V: TRBV11-3
DNA: TGTGCCAGCAGCCCGACGGGGGGGAGGGAGCAGTACTTC
CDR3: CASSPTGGREQYF

size: .
J: TRBJ2-1
D: .
V: TRBV6-1
DNA: TGTGCCATCAAGACCACGGGGAATGAGCAGTTCTTC
CDR3: CAIKTTGNEQFF

size: .
J: TRBJ2-2
D: .
V: TRBV6-6
DNA: TGTGGTGTATTGGGCTGGCGGGTAAACACCGGGGAGCTGTTTTTT
CDR3: CGVLGWRVNTGELFF

size: .
J: TRBJ2-1
D: .
V: TRBV6-5
DNA: TGTGCCAGCAGTTACGGGGTCCCTGGGATGGATGAGCAGTTCTTC
CDR3: CASSYGVPGMDEQFF

size: .
J: TRBJ1-5
D: .
V: TRBV6-5
DNA: TGTGCCAGCGGACAATTCAATCAGCCCCAGCATTTT
CDR3: CASGQFNQPQHF

size: .
J: TRBJ1-2
D: TRBD1
V: TRBV7-9
DNA: TGTGCCAGCAGCCCCGGACAGGGGGCAACGGGCTACACCTTC
CDR3: CASSPGQGATGYTF

size: .
J: TRBJ2-7
D: .
V: TRBV12-3/TRBV12-4
DNA: TGTGCCAGCACGGACAGCTCCTACGAGCAGTACTTC
CDR3: CASTDSSYEQYF

size: .
J: TRBJ2-7
D: .
V: TRBV6-6
DNA: TGTGCCAGCAGACCCGACACCTACCGAGCGGACTTC
CDR3: CASRPDTYRADF

size: .
J: TRBJ2-1
D: .
V: TRBV15
DNA: TGTGCCACCAGCGCCACCGGGTACAATGAGCAGTTCTTC
CDR3: CATSATGYNEQFF

size: .
J: TRBJ1-1
D: .
V: TRBV7-2
DNA: TGTGCCAGCAGCTTAGGGTCAGCGACGAACACTGAAGCTTTCTTT
CDR3: CASSLGSATNTEAFF

size: .
J: TRBJ2-1
D: TRBD2
V: TRBV10-3
DNA: TGTGCCATCAGTGAGCTAGCGGGAACCTACAATGAGCAGTTCTTC
CDR3: CAISELAGTYNEQFF

size: .
J: TRBJ2-5
D: TRBD2
V: TRBV3-1/TRBV3-2
DNA: TGTGCCAGCAGCCGCCGACTAGCGGGGGGAATCCAAGAGACCCAGTACTTC
CDR3: CASSRRLAGGIQETQYF

size: .
J: TRBJ2-5
D: TRBD1
V: TRBV25-1
DNA: TGTGCCAGCAGTGAACCCCGGGGACAGATTAGAGAGACCCAGTACTTC
CDR3: CASSEPRGQIRETQYF

size: .
J: TRBJ2-1
D: .
V: TRBV7-9
DNA: TGTGCCAGCAGCTTAGGATCATACAATGAGCAGTTCTTC
CDR3: CASSLGSYNEQFF

size: .
J: TRBJ2-1
D: TRBD2
V: TRBV7-6
DNA: TGTGCCAGCAGCTTAGAGTGGGGGCTAGCGGGCTCCAATGAGCAGTTCTTC
CDR3: CASSLEWGLAGSNEQFF

size: few
J: TRBJ1-3
D: .
V: TRBV7-9
DNA: TGTGCCAGTCTCGGACAGTCAAGCTCTGGAAACACCATATATTTT
CDR3: CASLGQSSSGNTIYF